The source of this TCR beta chain is a study of blood T cell repertoires in COVID-19. Study information: Spain, Italy and the United States supplied samples that represented acute and convalescent COVID-19. In each case, the material was cDNA or gDNA derived from T cells, B-cell-depleted T cells, or PBMCs.

The CDR3 covers 15 residues. Trimming at V came to 4 bases and at J to 0 bases, leaving 5 bases not matched to a gene. Germline loops: CDR1 LNHDA, CDR2 SQIVND (reference sequence). Source study methods: Amplification with reference gene primers provided the estimates of nucleated cell counts. TCRdb keeps only in-frame clones here, not all; method: immunoSEQ multiplex PCR. V, J and clone size derive from that table, while D and trimming were established from the DNA sequence. The table records 40,000 to 55,000 clones, approximately 90% of them present only once. The TCR comes from a man in his fifties with COVID-19, enrolled during active disease. The chain carries TRBV19 and TRBJ2-7; 8 nucleotides match TRBD1. The material sequenced was peripheral blood. The CDR3 nucleotides are TGTGCCAGTAGTAGGGACAGGTCGAGCTCCTACGAGCAGTACTTC. Translating gives CASSRDRSSSYEQYF.